This note documents a single T cell receptor (beta chain) sequence. The entry originates in a study of cytomegalovirus exposure and HLA in healthy donors. V was clipped by 4 bases and J by 1 base; unmatched bases: 11. The CDR3 is 17 amino acids. CDR1 and CDR2 from the germline V gene are SGHNT and YYREEE (reference sequence). Amplification used 60 Vbeta primers and 13 Jbeta primers. TCRdb keeps only in-frame clones here, not all; method: immunoSEQ multiplex PCR. The sample consists of under 200,000 clones, roughly 85% of them appearing once. This clonotype was sampled from a woman in her 40s in good health and CMV-seronegative. V gene TRBV5-4 combines with J gene TRBJ2-3, with 8 nucleotides matching TRBD2. The material sequenced was PBMCs. The CDR3 DNA sequence: TGTGCCAGCAGCCCCCCCTTAGGGCGGGAGGGCACAGATACGCAGTATTTT. Translated, it gives CASSPPLGREGTDTQYF.